The next 27 T cell receptor beta chains were all read from a single sample in a study of cytomegalovirus exposure and HLA in healthy donors. This table comes from immunoSEQ multiplex PCR, and its TCRdb copy is limited to in-frame clones, with some not included. The sample records some 240,000 clones, around nine tenths being singletons. The sequencing input was PBMCs. The receptors shown here come from a woman under 30 in good health and CMV-seropositive.

This clone was seen only once. The rearrangement uses TRBV2 and TRBJ2-7, with 9 nucleotides matching TRBD2. V lost 3 bases to trimming and J lost 2 bases; unmatched junction nucleotides: 5. CDR3 size: 15 residues. Germline values: CDR1 SNHLY, CDR2 FYNNEI. The CDR3 region is CASSDPGTSPYEQYF. The CDR3 DNA sequence: TGTGCCAGCAGTGACCCCGGGACTAGCCCCTACGAGCAGTACTTC. The full variable domain, with the rest looked up from reference TRBV2 and TRBJ2-7, is EPEVTQTPSHQVTQMGQEVILRCVPISNHLYFYWYRQILGQKVEFLVSFYNNEISEKSEIFDDQFSVERPDGSNFTLKIRSTKLEDSAMYFCASSDPGTSPYEQYFGPGTRLTVT.

The chain has TRBV27 and TRBJ1-1; D possibly corresponds to TRBD1 (6 bases). Germline CDR1 reads MNHEY; CDR2 reads SMNVEV (reference sequence). Trimming pared 3 bases from V and 3 bases from J, leaving 17 bases between. This CDR3 has 16 residues. The CDR3 coding sequence is TGTGCCAGCAGTTTCGCTATAAGGGGGTGGTACACTGAAGCTTTCTTT. Translation gives CASSFAIRGWYTEAFF.

The table lists this clone with a few counts. CDR3 sequence reads: CASSEGTGGSDTQYF. As DNA, the CDR3 is TGTGCCAGCAGTGAAGGGACAGGGGGCTCAGATACGCAGTATTTT. The V and J genes are TRBV6-1 and TRBJ2-3, with 11 bases identical to TRBD1. CDR3 length: 15 residues. Germline assignment: CDR1 MNHNS and CDR2 SASEGT. Trimming at V came to 1 base and at J to 4 bases, leaving 1 base not matched to a gene.

V gene TRBV2 combines with J gene TRBJ2-3; D not resolved. Trimming left V 6 bases short and J 2 bases short, with 6 bases between. In germline, CDR1 is SNHLY, CDR2 FYNNEI. The CDR3 is 12 amino acids. The CDR3 loop reads CASRDNTDTQYF. The CDR3 DNA reads as TGTGCCAGCAGAGACAACACAGATACGCAGTATTTT. The whole variable domain, filled in from reference TRBV2 and TRBJ2-3, reads EPEVTQTPSHQVTQMGQEVILRCVPISNHLYFYWYRQILGQKVEFLVSFYNNEISEKSEIFDDQFSVERPDGSNFTLKIRSTKLEDSAMYFCASRDNTDTQYFGPGTRLTVL.

The rearrangement links TRBV10-3 to TRBJ2-1; D may be TRBD1 (6 bases). Trimming removed 3 bases from V and 1 base from J, with 10 bases in between. The CDR3 runs to 15 residues. Germline V gives CDR1 ENHRY, CDR2 SYGVKD. The DNA of the CDR3 is TGTGCCATCAGTGACTACAGGGTATCCTACAATGAGCAGTTCTTC. Translation gives CAISDYRVSYNEQFF.

The J gene is TRBJ2-5, the V gene TRBV2; D uncertain. The CDR3 totals 15 residues. The germline V gene has CDR1 SNHLY and CDR2 FYNNEI. The V end was cut by 3 bases, the J end by 1 base, with 12 bases between. The CDR3: CASSEFGLLQETQYF. Written as DNA, the CDR3 is TGTGCCAGCAGTGAGTTTGGGCTCCTCCAAGAGACCCAGTACTTC.

This rearrangement joins TRBV15 to TRBJ1-3, with 7 bases aligning to TRBD1. After removal of 0 bases from V and 4 bases from J, the junction contained 6 bases not matched to a gene. The length of the CDR3 is 16 residues. The V gene's germline CDR1 is LNHNV and CDR2 YYDKDF (reference sequence). CDR3 loop: CATSREGGGAGNTIYF. CDR3 sequence (DNA): TGTGCCACCAGCAGAGAAGGAGGGGGCGCGGGAAACACCATATATTTT.

V and J are TRBV5-4 and TRBJ2-3, with a tentative D call TRBD1 (5 bases). This CDR3 spans 16 amino acids. The germline CDR1 and CDR2 sequences are SGHNT and YYREEE (reference sequence). The V end lost 5 bases, the J end lost 2 bases, and 18 bases lay between the germline ends. CDR3 coding DNA: TGTGCCAGCAGGATAGGCGACAGTGGTTTCACAGATACGCAGTATTTT. Protein product: CASRIGDSGFTDTQYF.

The chain is built from TRBV28 and TRBJ2-7, with 10 bases aligning to TRBD2. The CDR3 is 15 amino acids. The germline V gene encodes CDR1 MDHEN and CDR2 SYDVKM. V lost 6 bases to trimming and J lost 3 bases; unmatched junction nucleotides: 8. For the CDR3, the DNA is TGTGCCAGCAGCCCACTAGCGGGATTAAGCTACGAGCAGTACTTC. Amino acids: CASSPLAGLSYEQYF.

The chain has TRBV9 and TRBJ1-4; no clear D gene. The CDR3 has 13 amino acids. The V end lost 4 bases, the J end lost 2 bases, and 6 bases lay between the germline ends. In germline, CDR1 is SGDLS, CDR2 YYNGEE. The CDR3 is CASSPSTNEKLFF. Here the CDR3 DNA reads TGTGCCAGCAGCCCGAGCACTAATGAAAAACTGTTTTTT.

This clone appeared a single time. CDR3 sequence: CASRPGRQGETQYF. The CDR3 DNA follows: TGTGCCAGCAGGCCAGGGCGCCAAGGAGAGACCCAGTACTTC. The chain uses TRBV2 and TRBJ2-5, with D perhaps matching TRBD1 (5 bases). The V gene lost 6 bases and the J gene lost 4 bases, with 15 bases spanning the gap. Per germline, CDR1 SNHLY and CDR2 FYNNEI. CDR3 length equals 14 residues.

The V and J genes are TRBV29-1 and TRBJ2-1, with 9 bases fitting TRBD1. The CDR3 totals 14 residues. V lost 1 base and J lost 9; bases outside the gene matches: 7. Germline values: CDR1 SQVTM, CDR2 ANQGSEA. CDR3 loop: CSVEVGQGWGEQFF. Here the CDR3 DNA reads TGCAGCGTTGAAGTGGGACAGGGTTGGGGTGAGCAGTTCTTC.

This clone was recorded only once. CDR3 amino acids: CSGARLNTEAFF. The CDR3 DNA follows: TGCAGCGGGGCCCGGCTGAACACTGAAGCTTTCTTT. The chain recombines TRBV29-1 with TRBJ1-1; D is uncertain. Trimming stripped 7 bases from V and 0 bases from J, with 9 bases between. Germline V gene data show CDR1 as SQVTM and CDR2 as ANQGSEA. The CDR3 loop spans 12 amino acids.

In DNA form, the CDR3 reads TGTGCCAGCAGCGTAGCTACAGAGACTAGCGGGCGGGCCGTCAATACCGGGGAGCTGTTTTTT. Protein sequence: CASSVATETSGRAVNTGELFF. The chain uses TRBV9 and TRBJ2-2, with 10 bases matching TRBD2. The CDR3 sequence is 21 residues long. CDR1 is SGDLS, CDR2 YYNGEE, per germline. V dropped 0 bases and J dropped 5; count of bases not matched to a gene: 19.

This clone was counted between two and nine times. The V gene is TRBV7-8, the J gene TRBJ2-7; the D gene is possibly TRBD2 (5 bases). Germline lookup yields CDR1 SGHVS and CDR2 FQNEAQ. This CDR3 is built from 10 residues. The germline V and J ends were trimmed by 8 bases and 7 bases, with 9 bases remaining between them. CDR3 DNA: TGTGCCAGCGGGGAGCGGGAGCAGTACTTC. This encodes CASGEREQYF.

This CDR3 reads CASTNGEGYGYTF. For the CDR3, the DNA is TGTGCCAGCACTAACGGGGAGGGCTATGGCTACACCTTC. V is TRBV7-9 and J is TRBJ1-2, with D uncertain. V shed 7 bases and J shed 4 bases, with 13 bases lying between them. Germline values: CDR1 SEHNR, CDR2 FQNEAQ (reference sequence). This CDR3 spans 13 amino acids.

DNA of the CDR3: TGTGCCAGCAGCCCAGCGACACTAGCGGGGCGTTCCTACAATGAGCAGTTCTTC. It specifies CASSPATLAGRSYNEQFF. The rearrangement joins TRBV7-9 to TRBJ2-1; the match to TRBD2 covers 10 bases. The CDR3 length is 18 residues. V was pared by 5 bases and J by 1 base, with 11 bases of the junction left unmatched. Germline values: CDR1 SEHNR, CDR2 FQNEAQ (reference sequence).

This chain connects TRBV29-1 to TRBJ2-7, with D possibly TRBD2 on 6 matching bases. Trimming left V 0 bases short and J 0 bases short, with 15 bases between. Germline CDR1 SQVTM, CDR2 ANQGSEA. This CDR3 has 16 amino acids. The CDR3 nucleotides read TGCAGCGTTGAAGATCGGCGCGGAGGGAACTCCTACGAGCAGTACTTC. Amino acids: CSVEDRRGGNSYEQYF.

CDR3 residues: CASRKGQGRTDTQYF. CDR3 in DNA: TGTGCCAGCAGGAAAGGACAGGGCCGCACAGATACGCAGTATTTT. This chain uses TRBV27 with TRBJ2-3; 8 bases match TRBD1. The CDR3 length is 15 residues. Germline V gene data show CDR1 as MNHEY and CDR2 as SMNVEV (reference sequence). V dropped 6 bases and J dropped 1; count of bases not matched to a gene: 6.

This clone occurred once. The chain employs TRBV6-5 and TRBJ1-1; D remains unclear. The V end was cut by 0 bases, the J end by 3 bases, with 14 bases between. Germline values: CDR1 MNHEY, CDR2 SVGAGI. This CDR3 is 16 amino acids long. CDR3 in DNA: TGTGCCAGCAGTTACTCGATGTGGGAGGGAGACACTGAAGCTTTCTTT. Its translation is CASSYSMWEGDTEAFF.

This clone appeared a few times. This sequence joins TRBV7-9 and TRBJ1-2; maybe TRBD1 (5 bases). Trimming took 1 base from V and 3 from J, leaving 6 bases between them. Germline V lookup: CDR1 SEHNR, CDR2 FQNEAQ (reference sequence). The CDR3 loop spans 13 amino acids. The DNA of the CDR3 is TGTGCCAGCAGCTTAGGACAGCACTATGGCTACACCTTC. This sequence encodes CASSLGQHYGYTF.

J is TRBJ2-2 and V is TRBV9; 9 nucleotides match TRBD2. This CDR3 spans 18 amino acids. J was trimmed by 3 bases and V by 0 bases; bases with no gene match: 9. CDR1 and CDR2 from the germline V gene are SGDLS and YYNGEE. The CDR3 here is CASSVARGRAQDTGELFF. As DNA, the CDR3 is TGTGCCAGCAGCGTAGCTCGCGGGAGGGCCCAAGACACCGGGGAGCTGTTTTTT.

This clone appeared a single time. Other nucleotide sequences from this sample produce the same CDR3. The chain recombines TRBV7-9 with TRBJ2-7, with D hard to call. V was clipped by 2 bases and J by 1 base, with 9 bases between them. This CDR3 has 14 residues. Germline V lookup: CDR1 SEHNR, CDR2 FQNEAQ (reference sequence). The CDR3 here is CASSLSLSSYEQYF. CDR3 coding DNA: TGTGCCAGCAGCTTATCACTTTCTTCCTACGAGCAGTACTTC.

V is TRBV5-1 and J is TRBJ1-1; D is perhaps TRBD1 (5 bases). Germline CDR1 is SGHRS and CDR2 is YFSETQ. The V and J ends lost 1 base and 1 base respectively, with 17 bases between them. The CDR3 length is 17 residues. Here the CDR3 DNA reads TGCGCCAGCAGCTTGCATCAGGGAGCGGGAGAGAACACTGAAGCTTTCTTT. Amino acids: CASSLHQGAGENTEAFF.

The J gene is TRBJ2-5, the V gene TRBV9; TRBD1 matches at 7 bases. V lost 0 bases and J lost 7; bases outside the gene matches: 9. From germline, CDR1 is SGDLS and CDR2 YYNGEE. The CDR3 consists of 15 residues. The CDR3, as DNA: TGTGCCAGCAGCGTAGGGACAGGTCAATGGGCGACCCAGTACTTC. This gives the protein CASSVGTGQWATQYF. Based on the CDR3 plus reference TRBV9 and TRBJ2-5, the full variable domain is DSGVTQTPKHLITATGQRVTLRCSPRSGDLSVYWYQQSLDQGLQFLIQYYNGEERAKGNILERFSAQQFPDLHSELNLSSLELGDSALYFCASSVGTGQWATQYFGPGTRLLVL.

The chain combines TRBV9 with TRBJ1-3; TRBD1 agrees at 7 bases. The CDR3 covers 15 residues. The trim removed 2 bases at V and 4 bases at J, leaving 6 bases unmatched. The germline V gene encodes CDR1 SGDLS and CDR2 YYNGEE. In nucleotides, the CDR3 is TGTGCCAGCAGCGTTTCATCGACAGGGGGAAACACCATATATTTT. This sequence encodes CASSVSSTGGNTIYF.

The genes are TRBV19 and TRBJ2-7; TRBD2 agrees at 9 bases. The CDR3 is made up of 15 amino acids. The V and J ends lost 6 bases and 4 bases, in that order; junction bases with no gene match: 10. CDR1 is LNHDA, CDR2 SQIVND, per germline (reference sequence). The CDR3 reads CASRPAGGPSYEQYF. The CDR3 DNA follows: TGTGCCAGTAGACCCGCGGGAGGGCCTTCTTACGAGCAGTACTTC.